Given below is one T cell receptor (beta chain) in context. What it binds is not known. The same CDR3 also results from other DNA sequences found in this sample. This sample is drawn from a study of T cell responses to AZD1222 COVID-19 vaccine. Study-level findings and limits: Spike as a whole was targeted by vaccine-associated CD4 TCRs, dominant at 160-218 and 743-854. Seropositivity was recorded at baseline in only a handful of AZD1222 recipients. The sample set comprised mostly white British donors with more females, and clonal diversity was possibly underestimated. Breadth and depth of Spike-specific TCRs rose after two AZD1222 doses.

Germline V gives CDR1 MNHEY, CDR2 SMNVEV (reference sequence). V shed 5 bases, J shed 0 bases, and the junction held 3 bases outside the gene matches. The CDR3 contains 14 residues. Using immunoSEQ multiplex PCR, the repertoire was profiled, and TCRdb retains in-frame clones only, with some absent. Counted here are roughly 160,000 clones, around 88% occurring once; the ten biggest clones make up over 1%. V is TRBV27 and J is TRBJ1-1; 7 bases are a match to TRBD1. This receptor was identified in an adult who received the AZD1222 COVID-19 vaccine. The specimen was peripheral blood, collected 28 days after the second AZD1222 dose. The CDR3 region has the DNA TGTGCCAGCAGTCTCAGGGGGGTGAACACTGAAGCTTTCTTT. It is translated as CASSLRGVNTEAFF.